These 29 T cell receptor beta chains share one sample of origin, sequenced in a study of monozygotic twins with inflammatory bowel disease (dated 2019 in TCRdb). The library was produced with 5' RACE. The instrument given in TCRdb is Illumina HiSeq 2500. The reads were reprocessed in TCRdb, with one entry per CDR3 protein sequence and no accompanying DNA. The table for this sample records roughly 90,000 distinct CDR3 sequences. Clones ranked in the top ten supply 7.4% of the sample. Sequencing used blood. The receptors stem from a human donor with ulcerative colitis or Crohn's disease, or a healthy co-twin of an affected twin (not recorded which).

This chain links TRBV2 with TRBJ2-3; TCRdb's D call, TRBD2, is unchecked because there is no DNA. Germline V gene data show CDR1 as SNHLY and CDR2 as FYNNEI. This CDR3 has 15 residues. The CDR3 reads CADSSGTSGTDTQYF.

This chain links TRBV28 with TRBJ2-7; TCRdb's D call, TRBD1, is unchecked because there is no DNA. In germline, CDR1 is MDHEN, CDR2 SYDVKM. CDR3 length: 14 residues. The CDR3 sequence is CASRTPGQGYEQYF. Looking up the rest from reference TRBV28 and TRBJ2-7 gives the full variable domain: DVKVTQSSRYLVKRTGEKVFLECVQDMDHENMFWYRQDPGLGLRLIYFSYDVKMKEKGDIPEGYSVSREKKERFSLILESASTNQTSMYLCASRTPGQGYEQYFGPGTRLTVT.

The CDR3 loop reads CATSRDPSLGETQYF. The chain recombines TRBV15 with TRBJ2-5. Germline lookup yields CDR1 LNHNV and CDR2 YYDKDF (reference sequence). This CDR3 is 15 amino acids long.

The chain is built from TRBV7-2 and TRBJ1-5. This CDR3 contains 15 residues. Germline loops: CDR1 SGHTA, CDR2 FQGNSA. CDR3: CASELGVFGNQPQHF.

The V call is TRBV20-1, the J call TRBJ2-2; TCRdb calls TRBD1, which cannot be checked without DNA. CDR3 size: 17 residues. Germline loops: CDR1 DFQATT, CDR2 SNEGSKA (reference sequence). The chain's CDR3 is CSAKGTDFNSNTGELFF.

The rearrangement uses TRBV6-5 and TRBJ1-2. CDR1 is MNHEY, CDR2 SVGAGI, per germline. This CDR3 has 14 residues. The CDR3 region is CASSYRLGNYGYTF.

The V gene is TRBV5-1, the J gene TRBJ1-1. This CDR3 spans 13 amino acids. Per germline, CDR1 SGHRS and CDR2 YFSETQ. The CDR3 spells CASSLNMNTEAFF. The variable domain in full, with the rest retrieved from reference TRBV5-1 and TRBJ1-1, is KAGVTQTPRYLIKTRGQQVTLSCSPISGHRSVSWYQQTPGQGLQFLFEYFSETQRNKGNFPGRFSGRQFSNSRSEMNVSTLELGDSALYLCASSLNMNTEAFFGQGTRLTVV.

The CDR3 sequence is CASSWLTSGRYNEQFF. The rearrangement uses TRBV6-5 and TRBJ2-1; TCRdb outputs TRBD2, but without DNA this stays unchecked. Germline assignment: CDR1 MNHEY and CDR2 SVGAGI. This CDR3 has 16 residues.

The chain has TRBV5-6 and TRBJ2-1; TCRdb's D gene call, TRBD1, goes unchecked for lack of DNA. Germline V gene sequence: CDR1 SGHDT, CDR2 YYEEEE. CDR3 length: 15 amino acids. This CDR3 is CASSAGQGAYNEQFF. The full variable domain, completed using reference TRBV5-6 and TRBJ2-1, is DAGVTQSPTHLIKTRGQQVTLRCSPKSGHDTVSWYQQALGQGPQFIFQYYEEEERQRGNFPDRFSGHQFPNYSSELNVNALLLGDSALYLCASSAGQGAYNEQFFGPGTRLTVL.

V and J are TRBV7-3 and TRBJ2-7; TCRdb's assignment of TRBD1 cannot be checked, as there is no DNA. Germline values: CDR1 SGHTA, CDR2 FQGTGA. The CDR3 has 12 residues. This chain's CDR3 is CASSLGTGQKYF.

The rearrangement uses TRBV20-1 and TRBJ1-5. CDR3 length: 14 residues. Germline V lookup: CDR1 DFQATT, CDR2 SNEGSKA (reference sequence). The CDR3 is CSATLWYSNQPQHF.

The chain joins TRBV5-1 to TRBJ2-3; TCRdb's D gene call, TRBD2, goes unchecked for lack of DNA. This CDR3 contains 14 residues. Germline CDR1 SGHRS, CDR2 YFSETQ. CDR3 sequence: CASSSQYGRDTQYF.

This rearrangement joins TRBV5-4 to TRBJ2-1; without DNA, the TCRdb call of TRBD1 cannot be checked. Per germline, CDR1 SGHNT and CDR2 YYREEE (reference sequence). This CDR3 comprises 15 residues. CDR3 in amino acids: CASSLVTTSGGEQFF.

The chain employs TRBV7-8 and TRBJ2-5; TCRdb reports TRBD1, a call that lacks DNA to check it against. CDR1 SGHVS and CDR2 FQNEAQ come from the germline V gene. This CDR3 is 12 amino acids long. This chain's CDR3 is CASSSGGQTQYF.

This chain links TRBV19 with TRBJ1-1; as DNA is missing, the TRBD1 call by TCRdb cannot be tested. The CDR3 length is 13 residues. Germline CDR1 and CDR2: LNHDA and SQIVND (reference sequence). CDR3: CASSTAGVPEAFF.

The chain uses TRBV5-1 and TRBJ2-1; lacking DNA, the TRBD2 call made by TCRdb goes unchecked. This CDR3 has 17 residues. Germline V lookup: CDR1 SGHRS, CDR2 YFSETQ. The CDR3 sequence: CASSLLPLGPPWGEQFF.

The chain combines TRBV7-2 with TRBJ2-3. Germline values: CDR1 SGHTA, CDR2 FQGNSA. This CDR3 is 14 amino acids long. Here the CDR3 reads CASSLNQRTDTQYF.

The V gene is TRBV28, the J gene TRBJ2-7; TCRdb reports TRBD1, a call that lacks DNA to check it against. The CDR3 length is 15 residues. In germline, CDR1 is MDHEN, CDR2 SYDVKM. The CDR3 sequence: CASTAPGGARYEQYF.

The chain recombines TRBV7-9 with TRBJ2-1; TCRdb's D gene call, TRBD1, goes unchecked for lack of DNA. This CDR3 region has 16 residues. The germline V gene encodes CDR1 SEHNR and CDR2 FQNEAQ (reference sequence). The CDR3 here is CASSPETGSSYNEQFF.

The chain is built from TRBV3-1 and TRBJ2-6; checking the TCRdb D call of TRBD2 is not possible without DNA. This CDR3 contains 17 residues. In germline, CDR1 is LGHDT, CDR2 YNNKEL (reference sequence). CDR3 region: CASSLLGSYSGANVLTF.

The chain employs TRBV5-1 and TRBJ2-2; lacking DNA, the TRBD2 call made by TCRdb goes unchecked. The germline CDR1 and CDR2 sequences are SGHRS and YFSETQ. The CDR3 is made up of 15 amino acids. The CDR3 sequence: CASSLVAANTGELFF. Variable domain in full (rest from reference TRBV5-1 and TRBJ2-2): KAGVTQTPRYLIKTRGQQVTLSCSPISGHRSVSWYQQTPGQGLQFLFEYFSETQRNKGNFPGRFSGRQFSNSRSEMNVSTLELGDSALYLCASSLVAANTGELFFGEGSRLTVL.

The rearrangement links TRBV29-1 to TRBJ2-1; TCRdb designates TRBD1, a call that cannot be tested without DNA. Germline CDR1 is SQVTM and CDR2 is ANQGSEA. This CDR3 contains 13 residues. CDR3 protein: CSVAGTQFDEQFF.

The genes are TRBV7-3 and TRBJ2-1. This CDR3 spans 14 amino acids. Germline loops: CDR1 SGHTA, CDR2 FQGTGA. CDR3: CASSPGGFYNEQFF.

The chain has TRBV10-2 and TRBJ1-1; there is no DNA to check the TCRdb D call of TRBD1. There are 15 residues in the CDR3. Per the germline V gene, CDR1 is WSHSY and CDR2 is SAAADI. CDR3 protein: CASRSSDRGNTEAFF.

This chain links TRBV6-2 or TRBV6-3 with TRBJ2-2. Germline CDR1 and CDR2: MNHEY and SVGEGT. CDR3 length equals 11 residues. CDR3 loop: CASSYPGELFF.

The genes are TRBV7-2 and TRBJ1-2; TCRdb designates TRBD1, a call that cannot be tested without DNA. Germline V gives CDR1 SGHTA, CDR2 FQGNSA. This CDR3 spans 13 amino acids. The CDR3 loop is CASSSGQGSGYTF.

The chain has TRBV29-1 and TRBJ2-7; the TCRdb D gene call, TRBD1, has no DNA to confirm it. Germline CDR1 SQVTM, CDR2 ANQGSEA. The CDR3 sequence is 13 residues long. The CDR3 sequence is CSVRERGSYEQYF.

This chain connects TRBV20-1 to TRBJ2-1. Germline-derived CDR1 and CDR2 are DFQATT and SNEGSKA (reference sequence). This CDR3 is 11 amino acids long. This CDR3 reads CSASIEDEQFF.

The chain is built from TRBV7-2 and TRBJ2-1; absent DNA, TCRdb's TRBD1 call cannot be checked. The CDR3 extends over 14 amino acids. Germline V lookup: CDR1 SGHTA, CDR2 FQGNSA. The CDR3 spells CASSLGRALNEQFF.